The T cell receptor (beta chain) described here comes from a study of T-cell reconstitution after alpha-beta-depleted transplantation in children. V was pared by 0 bases and J by 8 bases, with 8 bases between. Germline loops: CDR1 LNHNV, CDR2 YYDKDF (reference sequence). This CDR3 contains 13 residues. Library preparation (for TCRbeta) was performed with unique molecular identifiers. Via MiXCR, TCRdb re-called the PCR reads, giving one row per CDR3 protein. The top ten clones hold 1.1% of a sample with around 680,000 distinct CDR3 sequences, roughly 17% of them seen once. There are many counts of this clonotype.

The rearrangement links TRBV15 to TRBJ2-1; D call uncertain. The sample in question was PBMCs from the stem cell graft donor, obtained from the stem cell graft. The receptor comes from a human donor who donated a stem cell graft to a child with acute myeloid leukemia. The CDR3 region has the DNA TGTGCCACCAGCAGAGACGAGTTCGATGAGCAGTTCTTC. Translating gives CATSRDEFDEQFF.